This passage covers 30 T cell receptor beta chains from one sample sequenced in a study of shared clonotypes between healthy human individuals. Profiling relied on immunoSEQ multiplex PCR, and the TCRdb table lists in-frame clones only, not all of them. The table lists millions of clones, just under 95% of them singletons. It was CD45RO-negative cells, positively selected for CCR7, that made up naive CD8 cells, with terminally differentiated effector memory CD45RA+ cells excluded. The specimen was naive CD8+ T cells sorted from blood. Source of these receptors: a man in his late teens or twenties in good health.

This chain joins TRBV6-1 and TRBJ2-7, with D perhaps matching TRBD1 (5 bases). CDR1 MNHNS and CDR2 SASEGT come from the germline V gene. V lost 3 bases to trimming and J lost 2 bases, with 20 bases between them. The CDR3 is 17 residues long. The CDR3, as DNA: TGTGCCAGCAGTGATCGGTCTGGACATCTCCTTCCCTACGAGCAGTACTTC. This gives the protein CASSDRSGHLLPYEQYF.

The chain has TRBV11-2 and TRBJ2-7; D is possibly TRBD2 (6 bases). Trimming pared 5 bases from V and 1 base from J, leaving 12 bases between. This CDR3 has 14 residues. Germline CDR1 SGHAT, CDR2 FQNNGV. The CDR3, as DNA: TGTGCCAGCAGCGGAAGGGACTCTTCCTACGAGCAGTACTTC. Translation gives CASSGRDSSYEQYF.

This clone was observed once. CDR3 loop: CSARGLAGHSSYNEQFF. CDR3 sequence (DNA): TGCAGCGCCCGAGGGCTAGCGGGCCATAGCTCCTACAATGAGCAGTTCTTC. The chain carries TRBV29-1 and TRBJ2-1, with 8 bases identical to TRBD2. V lost 7 bases and J lost 0; bases outside the gene matches: 14. CDR3 size: 17 residues. Looked up from germline, CDR1 is SQVTM and CDR2 is ANQGSEA.

Regarding this clone: Other nucleotide sequences in the sample specify the same CDR3. This sequence joins TRBV29-1 and TRBJ2-7; tentative D call: TRBD2 (6 bases). V was cut by 0 bases and J by 2 bases, with 8 bases left in between. Germline V gives CDR1 SQVTM, CDR2 ANQGSEA. The CDR3 is 13 residues long. This chain's CDR3 is CSVEDGGAYEQYF. For the CDR3, the DNA is TGCAGCGTTGAAGATGGCGGGGCCTACGAGCAGTACTTC.

The genes are TRBV29-1 and TRBJ2-1, with 13 bases identical to TRBD2. Trimming cost V 3 bases and J 7 bases; bases outside gene matches: 15. Germline V CDR1 and CDR2: SQVTM, ANQGSEA. The CDR3 has 18 residues. The CDR3 DNA reads as TGCAGCGTTGAGGTAGGGTTAGGCGGGACTAGCGGGGTTAATGAGCAGTTCTTC. Its protein product is CSVEVGLGGTSGVNEQFF.

The chain carries TRBV5-6 and TRBJ1-2, with D maybe TRBD1 (5 bases). The CDR3 is made up of 16 amino acids. V lost 0 bases and J lost 7, with 19 bases in between. The germline CDR1 and CDR2 sequences are SGHDT and YYEEEE. The CDR3 sequence: CASSLGPYESTGGYTF. The CDR3 bases are TGTGCCAGCAGCTTGGGTCCGTATGAGAGTACAGGTGGCTACACCTTC.

The chain employs TRBV21-1 and TRBJ1-3; the table calls TRBD1, which could not be checked here. TRBV21-1 is recorded as a pseudogene. The CDR3 runs to 17 residues. The chain's CDR3 is CASSKRKGADRGNTIYF. CDR3 nucleotide sequence: TGTGCCAGCTCGAAACGAAAGGGGGCGGATAGAGGAAACACCATATATTTT.

This chain uses TRBV5-1 with TRBJ2-7, with 7 bases lining up with TRBD2. CDR1 SGHRS and CDR2 YFSETQ come from the germline V gene. V shed 6 bases and J 3 bases; nucleotides not matched to a gene: 6. This CDR3 spans 13 amino acids. The CDR3 nucleotides read TGCGCCAGCAAATTCAGGGAGGGCTACGAGCAGTACTTC. It specifies CASKFREGYEQYF.

The CDR3 region has the DNA TGTGCCAGCAGCTTCCAGGACGTTGTAGCGGGAGGAGGGGAGACCCAGTACTTC. Amino acids: CASSFQDVVAGGGETQYF. The chain has TRBV5-6 and TRBJ2-5; 10 bases line up with TRBD2. The CDR3 contains 18 residues. Germline trimming cut 2 bases from V and 5 bases from J; bases unmatched to any gene: 15. Germline V CDR1 and CDR2: SGHDT, YYEEEE.

This clone occurred a few times. The chain combines TRBV2 with TRBJ1-1; D gene uncertain. CDR3 size: 13 residues. Germline assignment: CDR1 SNHLY and CDR2 FYNNEI. Trimming took 4 bases from V and 1 from J, leaving 7 bases between them. The chain's CDR3 is CASSGTSNTEAFF. For the CDR3, the DNA is TGTGCCAGCAGTGGAACTTCGAACACTGAAGCTTTCTTT.

This chain uses TRBV5-4 with TRBJ2-7, with D perhaps assigned TRBD1 or TRBD2 (5 bases each). Deletions cut 0 bases from V and 0 bases from J, with 10 bases between. CDR3 length: 15 amino acids. Germline values: CDR1 SGHNT, CDR2 YYREEE (reference sequence). The CDR3 region has the DNA TGTGCCAGCAGCTTGGTAGGGACGGACTCCTACGAGCAGTACTTC. Protein sequence: CASSLVGTDSYEQYF.

This chain joins TRBV27 and TRBJ2-7, with 11 bases lining up with TRBD2. CDR1 MNHEY and CDR2 SMNVEV come from the germline V gene (reference sequence). V was clipped by 6 bases and J by 3 bases; unmatched bases: 10. This CDR3 has 16 residues. The CDR3 is CASSRPASGGFYEQYF. For the CDR3, the DNA is TGTGCCAGCAGCCGCCCGGCTAGCGGGGGGTTCTACGAGCAGTACTTC.

The rearrangement joins TRBV15 to TRBJ1-4; D possibly corresponds to TRBD1 (6 bases). V was trimmed by 0 bases and J by 8 bases, leaving 10 bases between them. This CDR3 is built from 14 residues. The germline V gene encodes CDR1 LNHNV and CDR2 YYDKDF (reference sequence). CDR3 in amino acids: CATSRERTDEKLFF. CDR3 coding DNA: TGTGCCACCAGCAGAGAGCGGACAGACGAAAAACTGTTTTTT.

The rearrangement joins TRBV27 to TRBJ2-1; D is unclear. This CDR3 has 15 residues. The germline V gene has CDR1 MNHEY and CDR2 SMNVEV (reference sequence). The V end was cut by 0 bases, the J end by 2 bases, with 8 bases between. The CDR3 DNA reads as TGTGCCAGCAGTTTATCTCAGGTAGCCTACAATGAGCAGTTCTTC. As protein: CASSLSQVAYNEQFF.

The rearrangement uses TRBV13 and TRBJ2-5; no definite D call. The CDR3 consists of 13 residues. Germline V gives CDR1 PRHDT, CDR2 FYEKMQ (reference sequence). Trimming pared 5 bases from V and 2 bases from J, leaving 9 bases between. CDR3: CASSHSSQETQYF. CDR3 in DNA: TGTGCCAGCAGCCACAGTAGTCAAGAGACCCAGTACTTC.

This chain joins TRBV10-2 and TRBJ1-1, with D unclear. The V end lost 3 bases, the J end lost 7 bases, and 15 bases lay between the germline ends. The CDR3 consists of 14 residues. In germline, CDR1 is WSHSY, CDR2 SAAADI. CDR3 protein: CASSELAEQGEAFF. In DNA form, the CDR3 reads TGCGCCAGCAGTGAATTGGCCGAACAAGGTGAAGCTTTCTTT.

The rearrangement joins TRBV5-1 to TRBJ2-3; 7 bases line up with TRBD1. CDR3 length: 14 residues. V lost 7 bases to trimming and J lost 2 bases; unmatched junction nucleotides: 7. Germline V gene sequence: CDR1 SGHRS, CDR2 YFSETQ. This CDR3 reads CASADRAHTDTQYF. CDR3 DNA: TGCGCCAGCGCAGACAGGGCTCACACAGATACGCAGTATTTT. The full variable domain, rest sourced from reference TRBV5-1 and TRBJ2-3, is KAGVTQTPRYLIKTRGQQVTLSCSPISGHRSVSWYQQTPGQGLQFLFEYFSETQRNKGNFPGRFSGRQFSNSRSEMNVSTLELGDSALYLCASADRAHTDTQYFGPGTRLTVL.

This chain links TRBV10-3 with TRBJ1-2, with D uncertain. Germline CDR1 is ENHRY and CDR2 is SYGVKD. The CDR3 extends over 13 amino acids. V lost 3 bases and J lost 1, with 6 bases in between. CDR3 protein: CAISENGNYGYTF. The CDR3 nucleotides are TGTGCCATCAGTGAAAACGGTAACTATGGCTACACCTTC.

The chain has TRBV27 and TRBJ1-2; D may be TRBD1 (5 bases). V lost 0 bases, J lost 7 bases, and 9 bases lay in between. The CDR3 covers 13 residues. Germline CDR1 is MNHEY and CDR2 is SMNVEV (reference sequence). This CDR3 reads CASSLSPGTGYTF. The CDR3 nucleotides are TGTGCCAGCAGTTTATCCCCCGGGACTGGCTACACCTTC.

In the case of this clone: Within the sample, other DNA sequences also encode this same CDR3. The gene calls are TRBV5-1 and TRBJ2-2; D might be TRBD1 (5 bases). The CDR3 covers 15 residues. Looked up from germline, CDR1 is SGHRS and CDR2 is YFSETQ. V lost 0 bases and J 5 bases, leaving 11 bases between the germline ends. CDR3 in amino acids: CASSLESGNTGELFF. The CDR3 DNA reads TGCGCCAGCAGCTTGGAGTCAGGGAATACCGGGGAGCTGTTTTTT.

J is TRBJ2-3 and V is TRBV27, with D unclear. The CDR3 runs to 13 residues. Looked up from germline, CDR1 is MNHEY and CDR2 is SMNVEV (reference sequence). V shed 6 bases and J shed 2 bases, with 9 bases lying between them. The CDR3 region is CASSPFPTDTQYF. The CDR3 DNA reads TGTGCCAGCAGCCCCTTCCCCACAGATACGCAGTATTTT.

The chain couples TRBV11-2 to TRBJ2-7; 11 nucleotides agree with TRBD1. V dropped 6 bases and J dropped 6; count of bases not matched to a gene: 7. Per germline, CDR1 SGHAT and CDR2 FQNNGV. CDR3 length: 14 residues. The CDR3 spells CASSLAGTGGEQYF. DNA for the CDR3: TGTGCCAGCAGTCTTGCCGGGACAGGGGGCGAGCAGTACTTC.

The chain uses TRBV6-6 and TRBJ1-1; a possible D gene is TRBD1 (5 bases). The CDR3 has 14 amino acids. CDR1 and CDR2 from the germline V gene are MNHNY and SVGAGI (reference sequence). V was pared by 3 bases and J by 4 bases, with 12 bases between. The CDR3, as DNA: TGTGCCAGCAGTTATTCGGGGGAGGCCACTGAAGCTTTCTTT. Its translation: CASSYSGEATEAFF.

Turning to this clone: The same CDR3 can be traced to other DNA sequences in this sample. The rearrangement joins TRBV27 to TRBJ2-7; TRBD1 matches 9 bases. Germline V lookup: CDR1 MNHEY, CDR2 SMNVEV (reference sequence). The V gene end was trimmed by 4 bases and the J gene end by 2 bases; junction bases not matched to a gene: 3. The CDR3 is 14 residues long. CDR3 residues: CASSSGQGAYEQYF. For the CDR3, the DNA is TGTGCCAGCAGTTCGGGACAGGGAGCCTACGAGCAGTACTTC.

The gene calls are TRBV19 and TRBJ1-1; 8 bases match TRBD1. Germline V gene sequence: CDR1 LNHDA, CDR2 SQIVND (reference sequence). V gave up 3 bases and J gave up 1 base; unmatched junction bases: 1. This CDR3 is built from 14 residues. Here the CDR3 DNA reads TGTGCCAGTAGTATGGACAGGGCGAACACTGAAGCTTTCTTT. Encoded protein: CASSMDRANTEAFF.

The rearrangement links TRBV6-1 to TRBJ2-7; D is unclear. Trimming took 0 bases from V and 0 from J, leaving 6 bases between them. In germline, CDR1 is MNHNS, CDR2 SASEGT. CDR3 length: 14 amino acids. CDR3 bases: TGTGCCAGCAGTGAAGCGGGTGTCTCCTACGAGCAGTACTTC. Protein product: CASSEAGVSYEQYF.

The gene calls are TRBV7-9 and TRBJ2-5; TRBD2 agrees at 8 bases. V was pared by 4 bases and J by 5 bases, with 9 bases of the junction left unmatched. The CDR3 runs 15 residues. The germline V gene has CDR1 SEHNR and CDR2 FQNEAQ (reference sequence). The CDR3 loop is CASSWTGGVVETQYF. CDR3 nucleotides: TGTGCCAGCAGCTGGACGGGAGGGGTCGTGGAGACCCAGTACTTC.

V gene TRBV5-4 combines with J gene TRBJ2-1; 10 nucleotides line up with TRBD1. Per the germline V gene, CDR1 is SGHNT and CDR2 is YYREEE (reference sequence). The CDR3 runs 14 residues. V lost 3 bases to trimming and J lost 5 bases; unmatched junction nucleotides: 2. The CDR3 reads CASSWGTGDNEQFF. CDR3 nucleotides: TGTGCCAGCAGCTGGGGGACAGGGGACAATGAGCAGTTCTTC. Variable domain in full (rest from reference TRBV5-4 and TRBJ2-1): ETGVTQSPTHLIKTRGQQVTLRCSSQSGHNTVSWYQQALGQGPQFIFQYYREEENGRGNFPPRFSGLQFPNYSSELNVNALELDDSALYLCASSWGTGDNEQFFGPGTRLTVL.

The chain is built from TRBV4-3 and TRBJ2-3, with 12 positions matching TRBD2. The germline CDR1 and CDR2 sequences are LGHNA and YSLEER. The V segment lost 0 bases and the J segment 8 bases; nucleotides outside the gene matches: 6. The CDR3 is 16 amino acids. Here the CDR3 reads CASSQDPPSGGGTQYF. In DNA, the CDR3 is TGCGCCAGCAGCCAAGACCCCCCTAGCGGGGGGGGTACGCAGTATTTT.

The chain links TRBV9 to TRBJ2-2; weak D call: TRBD1 (6 bases). The CDR3 runs to 14 residues. The V gene lost 5 bases and the J gene lost 1 base, with 9 bases spanning the gap. Germline values: CDR1 SGDLS, CDR2 YYNGEE. Written as DNA, the CDR3 is TGTGCCAGCAGAGCGACAGGGAACACCGGGGAGCTGTTTTTT. Amino acid sequence: CASRATGNTGELFF.